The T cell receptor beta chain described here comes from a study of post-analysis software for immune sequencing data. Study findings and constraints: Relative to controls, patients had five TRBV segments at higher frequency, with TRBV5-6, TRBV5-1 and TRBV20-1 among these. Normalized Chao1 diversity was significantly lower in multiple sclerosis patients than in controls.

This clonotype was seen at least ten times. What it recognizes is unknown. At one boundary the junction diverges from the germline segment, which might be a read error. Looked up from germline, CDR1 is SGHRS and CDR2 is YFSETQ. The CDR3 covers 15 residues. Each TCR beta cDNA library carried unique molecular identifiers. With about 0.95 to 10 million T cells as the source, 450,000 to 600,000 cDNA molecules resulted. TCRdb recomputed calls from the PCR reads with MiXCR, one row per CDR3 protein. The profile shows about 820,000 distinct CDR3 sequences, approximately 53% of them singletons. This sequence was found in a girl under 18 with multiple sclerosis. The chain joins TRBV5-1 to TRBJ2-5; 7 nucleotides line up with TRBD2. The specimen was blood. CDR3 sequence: CASSLGLAVQETQYF. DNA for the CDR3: TGTGCCAGCAGTTTGGGGCTAGCGGTTCAAGAGACCCAGTACTTC.